What follows are 16 T cell receptor beta chains derived from one specimen sequenced in a study of blood T cell repertoires in COVID-19 (dated by TCRdb to the early 2020s). Libraries were built with the immunoSEQ multiplex PCR assay. The immuneACCESS repertoire file appears here via TCRdb, limited to in-frame rearrangements. These files lack a portion of the clones; in checked studies, under half of the deficit traces to unresolved V genes, and the cause of the others is not known. The sample table holds about 190,000 clones, of which over 75% were seen once. The ten largest clones take up 13% of the sample. Sequenced input: peripheral blood. The source is a man in his fifties who had recovered from COVID-19.

This rearrangement joins TRBV29-1 to TRBJ2-7, with D unclear. CDR1 SQVTM and CDR2 ANQGSEA come from the germline V gene. The V and J ends lost 4 bases and 7 bases respectively, with 11 bases between them. There are 11 residues in the CDR3. Written as DNA, the CDR3 is TGCAGCGTTGTATCTGGGCCGGAGCAGTACTTC. Its protein product is CSVVSGPEQYF.

This clone was detected many times. The V call is TRBV28, the J call TRBJ2-4; 10 positions match TRBD2. CDR3 size: 14 residues. J was trimmed by 6 bases and V by 2 bases; bases with no gene match: 1. The germline gives CDR1 MDHEN, CDR2 SYDVKM. In nucleotides, the CDR3 is TGTGCCAGCAGTTTAGTAGCGGGAGGAAACATTCAGTACTTC. Protein sequence: CASSLVAGGNIQYF.

In its sample, this clone was seen once. The gene calls are TRBV21-1 and TRBJ2-1; the table's D gene call, TRBD2, was not cross checked with the DNA. TRBV21-1 is listed as a pseudogene. The CDR3 loop spans 15 amino acids. CDR3 in DNA: TGTGCCAGCAGGAGGAGGGTGGATAATTACAATGAGCAGTTCTTC. Protein product: CASRRRVDNYNEQFF.

CDR3 DNA: TGTGCCAGTATAGCGGGAGGAGAGACCGGGGAGCTGTTTTTT. Translating gives CASIAGGETGELFF. The chain has TRBV19 and TRBJ2-2; 10 nucleotides align to TRBD2. The ends lost 7 bases at V and 5 bases at J; junction bases unmatched: 4. Germline values: CDR1 LNHDA, CDR2 SQIVND (reference sequence). This CDR3 comprises 14 residues. The variable domain in full, with the rest retrieved from reference TRBV19 and TRBJ2-2, is DGGITQSPKYLFRKEGQNVTLSCEQNLNHDAMYWYRQDPGQGLRLIYYSQIVNDFQKGDIAEGYSVSREKKESFPLTVTSAQKNPTAFYLCASIAGGETGELFFGEGSRLTVL.

The chain recombines TRBV7-3 with TRBJ2-1, with TRBD2 matching 8 bases. The germline gives CDR1 SGHTA, CDR2 FQGTGA. The CDR3 has 14 amino acids. After removal of 0 bases from V and 7 bases from J, the junction contained 2 bases not matched to a gene. CDR3 DNA sequence: TGTGCCAGCAGCTTAACAGCGGGAGCTAATGAGCAGTTCTTC. Amino acid sequence: CASSLTAGANEQFF.

The genes are TRBV7-2 and TRBJ1-6; possibly TRBD1 for D (6 bases). The CDR3 length is 16 residues. Trimming stripped 5 bases from V and 7 bases from J, with 18 bases between. Germline-derived CDR1 and CDR2 are SGHTA and FQGNSA. This CDR3 reads CASSPRTASGNSPLHF. The CDR3, as DNA: TGTGCCAGCAGCCCGCGGACAGCCTCGGGCAATTCACCCCTCCACTTT. The full variable domain, with the rest looked up from reference TRBV7-2 and TRBJ1-6, is GAGVSQSPSNKVTEKGKDVELRCDPISGHTALYWYRQSLGQGLEFLIYFQGNSAPDKSGLPSDRFSAERTGGSVSTLTIQRTQQEDSAVYLCASSPRTASGNSPLHFGNGTRLTVT.

The rearrangement joins TRBV24-1 to TRBJ1-2; 7 nucleotides align to TRBD1. CDR1 and CDR2 (germline): KGHDR, SFDVKD. CDR3 length equals 17 residues. V gave up 3 bases and J gave up 5 bases; unmatched junction bases: 14. The CDR3: CATSDHGLQGPKYGYTF. The CDR3 bases are TGTGCCACCAGTGATCACGGATTACAGGGGCCAAAATATGGCTACACCTTC.

The chain is built from TRBV7-2 and TRBJ2-5; D not certain. There are 14 residues in the CDR3. V lost 3 bases to trimming and J lost 5 bases, with 13 bases between them. Germline CDR1 SGHTA, CDR2 FQGNSA. For the CDR3, the DNA is TGTGCCAGCAGCTTCTCCGGGTACCGGGAGACCCAGTACTTC. The encoded protein is CASSFSGYRETQYF.

This chain joins TRBV4-3 and TRBJ2-7; possibly TRBD2 for D (6 bases). V lost 1 base to trimming and J lost 6 bases, with 16 bases between them. Germline V gene lookup returns CDR1 LGHNA and CDR2 YSLEER. The length of the CDR3 is 15 residues. The CDR3 region is CASSQGSGSPSEQYF. The CDR3 DNA reads as TGCGCCAGCAGCCAAGGCTCCGGGAGTCCCTCCGAGCAGTACTTC.

The chain carries TRBV20-1 and TRBJ2-7, with TRBD2 identical over 7 bases. Trimming took 3 bases from V and 3 from J; bases not matched to a gene: 11. CDR1 is DFQATT, CDR2 SNEGSKA, per germline (reference sequence). This CDR3 region has 15 residues. CDR3 in DNA: TGCAGTGCTAGTTCCACCGCTAGCGGAATCTACGAGCAGTACTTC. It translates to CSASSTASGIYEQYF.

The V and J genes are TRBV7-3 and TRBJ1-1; D gene unclear. V shed 3 bases and J shed 0 bases, with 14 bases lying between them. The CDR3 is made up of 16 amino acids. Germline V gene lookup returns CDR1 SGHTA and CDR2 FQGTGA. This CDR3 reads CASSFNESEVNTEAFF. DNA for the CDR3: TGTGCCAGCAGCTTTAATGAAAGTGAGGTGAACACTGAAGCTTTCTTT.

The gene calls are TRBV7-9 and TRBJ1-1, with D unclear. The CDR3 is 15 residues long. V gave up 3 bases and J gave up 1 base, with 12 bases separating them. CDR1 and CDR2 from the germline V gene are SEHNR and FQNEAQ (reference sequence). The CDR3 region has the DNA TGTGCCAGCAGCTTTTTTTTTAGCAGGAACACTGAAGCTTTCTTT. It is translated as CASSFFFSRNTEAFF.

V usage is TRBV6-4 and J usage is TRBJ1-2; tentatively, D is TRBD1 (6 bases). The germline gives CDR1 MRHNA, CDR2 SNTAGT. Trimming took 0 bases from V and 6 from J, leaving 20 bases between them. The CDR3 spans 17 residues. CDR3 amino acids: CASSDSGADRQVDGYTF. The CDR3 bases are TGTGCCAGCAGTGACTCGGGGGCGGACAGACAAGTGGATGGCTACACCTTC.

Details on this clone: This CDR3 is also generated by other DNA sequences in the sample. The V and J genes are TRBV6-5 and TRBJ1-5; D is uncertain. CDR3 size: 14 residues. CDR1 and CDR2 from the germline V gene are MNHEY and SVGAGI. V was clipped by 6 bases and J by 0 bases, with 9 bases between them. The CDR3 region is CASSSRDSNQPQHF. In DNA form, the CDR3 reads TGTGCCAGCAGCTCAAGAGATAGCAATCAGCCCCAGCATTTT.

In this sample, this clone turned up a few times. This specimen includes other DNA sequences encoding the same CDR3. This chain joins TRBV3-1 (or the pseudogene TRBV3-2) and TRBJ1-6; no reliable D call. Germline V gene sequence: CDR1 LGHDT, CDR2 YNNKEL (reference sequence). The CDR3 loop spans 15 amino acids. V lost 1 base and J 4 bases, leaving 8 bases between the germline ends. The CDR3 loop is CASSQGELYNSPLHF. The CDR3 nucleotides read TGTGCCAGCAGCCAAGGGGAGTTGTATAATTCACCCCTCCACTTT.

The CDR3 sequence is CASSGQAAYEQYF. The CDR3 nucleotides are TGTGCCAGCAGCGGACAGGCAGCCTACGAGCAGTACTTC. This chain joins TRBV11-2 and TRBJ2-7, with TRBD1 identical over 7 bases. The V gene's germline CDR1 is SGHAT and CDR2 FQNNGV. The ends lost 5 bases at V and 2 bases at J; junction bases unmatched: 3. This CDR3 region has 13 residues.